Each of the 14 T cell receptor beta chains below was sequenced from the same sample in a study of monozygotic twins with inflammatory bowel disease. TCRdb reprocessed the 5' RACE reads and keeps a single row for each CDR3 protein, giving no DNA. Here the sample table reports just over 300,000 distinct CDR3 sequences. Sequenced: blood. The receptors were gathered from a human donor with ulcerative colitis or Crohn's disease, or a healthy co-twin of an affected twin (not recorded which).

The chain has TRBV7-9 and TRBJ2-3; TCRdb selects TRBD2, and the lack of DNA leaves this call unchecked. CDR1 is SEHNR, CDR2 FQNEAQ, per germline (reference sequence). The CDR3 totals 14 residues. The CDR3 reads CASSLEREVDTQYF. The entire variable domain, with the rest obtained from reference TRBV7-9 and TRBJ2-3, is as follows: DTGVSQNPRHKITKRGQNVTFRCDPISEHNRLYWYRQTLGQGPEFLTYFQNEAQLEKSRLLSDRFSAERPKGSFSTLEIQRTEQGDSAMYLCASSLEREVDTQYFGPGTRLTVL.

CDR3 region: CASSYPGTYGYTF. The chain joins TRBV6-5 to TRBJ1-2. Germline CDR1 is MNHEY and CDR2 is SVGAGI. The CDR3 length is 13 residues.

The chain is built from TRBV2 and TRBJ2-7; the TCRdb D gene call, TRBD1, has no DNA to confirm it. The germline V gene has CDR1 SNHLY and CDR2 FYNNEI. CDR3 size: 13 residues. The CDR3 spells CASSPGSIGGQYF.

The chain is built from TRBV10-3 and TRBJ1-1; without DNA, the TCRdb call of TRBD1 cannot be checked. The CDR3 sequence is 14 residues long. The germline V gene encodes CDR1 ENHRY and CDR2 SYGVKD. Here the CDR3 reads CAIRVTGWNTEAFF.

This sequence joins TRBV12-3 or TRBV12-4 and TRBJ2-3. The CDR3 is made up of 12 amino acids. Here the CDR3 reads CATDAGTDTQYF.

J is TRBJ2-4 and V is TRBV20-1; checking the TCRdb D call of TRBD1 is not possible without DNA. The CDR3 has 13 residues. The germline CDR1 and CDR2 sequences are DFQATT and SNEGSKA (reference sequence). The CDR3 region is CSASLQGANIQYF.

The genes are TRBV5-4 and TRBJ2-5; TCRdb selects TRBD2, and the lack of DNA leaves this call unchecked. Germline assignment: CDR1 SGHNT and CDR2 YYREEE (reference sequence). The CDR3 runs 14 residues. CDR3 sequence: CASGSDWREETQYF.

The chain employs TRBV6-1 and TRBJ1-4; TCRdb proposes TRBD1, but this gene call is untestable without DNA. This CDR3 comprises 16 residues. Per the germline V gene, CDR1 is MNHNS and CDR2 is SASEGT. This CDR3 reads CASSEVGRQGNEKLFF.

The chain recombines TRBV7-9 with TRBJ2-3; TCRdb returns TRBD1, unconfirmable since there is no DNA. The CDR3 has 17 amino acids. Germline V gene lookup returns CDR1 SEHNR and CDR2 FQNEAQ (reference sequence). The chain's CDR3 is CASSQPAGGLGTDTQYF. The full variable domain, with the rest looked up from reference TRBV7-9 and TRBJ2-3, is DTGVSQNPRHKITKRGQNVTFRCDPISEHNRLYWYRQTLGQGPEFLTYFQNEAQLEKSRLLSDRFSAERPKGSFSTLEIQRTEQGDSAMYLCASSQPAGGLGTDTQYFGPGTRLTVL.

V gene TRBV7-8 combines with J gene TRBJ2-5; TCRdb outputs TRBD1, but without DNA this stays unchecked. Per germline, CDR1 SGHVS and CDR2 FQNEAQ. The CDR3 covers 14 residues. CDR3 loop: CASSSGTDKETQYF.

This chain uses TRBV28 with TRBJ2-1; TCRdb calls TRBD1, which cannot be checked without DNA. The germline gives CDR1 MDHEN, CDR2 SYDVKM. This CDR3 has 13 residues. CDR3 protein: CATVSGQGYEQFF.

The chain combines TRBV5-1 with TRBJ1-2. CDR3 size: 14 residues. The germline gives CDR1 SGHRS, CDR2 YFSETQ. The CDR3 loop is CASSLAGFSYGYTF.

The CDR3 protein is CASSYDWAEQFF. The chain carries TRBV7-8 and TRBJ2-1. Germline V lookup: CDR1 SGHVS, CDR2 FQNEAQ. The CDR3 loop spans 12 amino acids.

This chain connects TRBV7-2 to TRBJ2-5; lacking DNA, the TRBD2 call made by TCRdb goes unchecked. The CDR3 has 16 amino acids. In germline, CDR1 is SGHTA, CDR2 FQGNSA. The CDR3 spells CASSLPSGGGRETQYF.